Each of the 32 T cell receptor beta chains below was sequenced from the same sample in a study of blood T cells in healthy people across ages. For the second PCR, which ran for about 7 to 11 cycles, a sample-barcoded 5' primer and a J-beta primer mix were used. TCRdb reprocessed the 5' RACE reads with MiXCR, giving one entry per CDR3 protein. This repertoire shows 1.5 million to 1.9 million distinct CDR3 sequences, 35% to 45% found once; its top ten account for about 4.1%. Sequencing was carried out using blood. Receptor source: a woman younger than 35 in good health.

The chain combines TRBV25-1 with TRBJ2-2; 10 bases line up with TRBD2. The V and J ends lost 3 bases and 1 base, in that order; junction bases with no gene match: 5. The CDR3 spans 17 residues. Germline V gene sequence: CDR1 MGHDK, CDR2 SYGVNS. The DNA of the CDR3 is TGTGCCAGCAGTGACAGGACTAGCGGAAAGAACACCGGGGAGCTGTTTTTT. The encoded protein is CASSDRTSGKNTGELFF.

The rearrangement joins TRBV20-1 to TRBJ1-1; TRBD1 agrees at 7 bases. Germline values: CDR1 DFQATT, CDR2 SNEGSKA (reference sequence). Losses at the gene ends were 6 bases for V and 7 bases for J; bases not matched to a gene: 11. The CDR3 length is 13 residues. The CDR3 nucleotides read TGCAGTGCGACTAGGGGGCAAGTGGATGAAGCTTTCTTT. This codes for CSATRGQVDEAFF.

The CDR3 bases are TGTGCCAGCAGTTACCGACAGGGGACGAGGGAGACCCAGTACTTC. It codes for CASSYRQGTRETQYF. The V gene is TRBV6-2 or TRBV6-3, the J gene TRBJ2-5, with 8 nucleotides matching TRBD1. With 2 bases clipped from V and 5 bases from J, the junction kept 7 bases outside the gene matches. Germline V gene sequence: CDR1 MNHEY, CDR2 SVGEGT. The CDR3 spans 15 residues.

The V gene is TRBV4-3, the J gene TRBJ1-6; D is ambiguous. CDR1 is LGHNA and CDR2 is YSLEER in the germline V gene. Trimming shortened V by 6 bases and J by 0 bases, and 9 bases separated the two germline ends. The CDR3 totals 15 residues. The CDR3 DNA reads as TGCGCCAGCAGTTTCGTGAGCTCCTATAATTCACCCCTCCACTTT. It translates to CASSFVSSYNSPLHF.

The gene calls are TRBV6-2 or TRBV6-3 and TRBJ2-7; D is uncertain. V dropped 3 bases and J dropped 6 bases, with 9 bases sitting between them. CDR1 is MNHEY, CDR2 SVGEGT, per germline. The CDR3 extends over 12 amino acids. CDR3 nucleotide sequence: TGTGCCAGCAGTTATCCACCAGGCGAGCAGTACTTC. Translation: CASSYPPGEQYF.

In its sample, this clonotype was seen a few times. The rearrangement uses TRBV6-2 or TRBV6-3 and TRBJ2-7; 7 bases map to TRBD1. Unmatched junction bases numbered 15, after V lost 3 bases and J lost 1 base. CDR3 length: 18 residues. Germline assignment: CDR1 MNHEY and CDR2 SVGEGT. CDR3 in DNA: TGTGCCAGCAGTTATAGTCGACAAAGTGGACAGGATTCCTACGAGCAGTACTTC. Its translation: CASSYSRQSGQDSYEQYF.

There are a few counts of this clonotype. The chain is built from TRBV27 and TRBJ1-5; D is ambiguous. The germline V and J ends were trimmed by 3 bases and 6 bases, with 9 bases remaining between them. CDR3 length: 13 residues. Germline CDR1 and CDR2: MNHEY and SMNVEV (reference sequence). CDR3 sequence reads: CASSLGGPQPQHF. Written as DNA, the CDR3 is TGTGCCAGCAGTTTGGGAGGGCCTCAGCCCCAGCATTTT.

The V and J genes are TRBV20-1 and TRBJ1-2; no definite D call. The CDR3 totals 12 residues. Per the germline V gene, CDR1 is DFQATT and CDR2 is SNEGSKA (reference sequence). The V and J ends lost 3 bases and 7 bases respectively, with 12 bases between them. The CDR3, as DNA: TGCAGTGCTAGTATGGGGAGTAGTGGCTACACCTTC. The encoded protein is CSASMGSSGYTF.

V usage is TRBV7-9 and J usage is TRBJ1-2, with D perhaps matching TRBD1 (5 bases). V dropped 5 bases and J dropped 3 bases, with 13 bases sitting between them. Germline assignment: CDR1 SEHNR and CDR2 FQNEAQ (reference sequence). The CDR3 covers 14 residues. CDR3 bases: TGTGCCAGCAGCGTCCTCAACAGGCACTATGGCTACACCTTC. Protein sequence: CASSVLNRHYGYTF.

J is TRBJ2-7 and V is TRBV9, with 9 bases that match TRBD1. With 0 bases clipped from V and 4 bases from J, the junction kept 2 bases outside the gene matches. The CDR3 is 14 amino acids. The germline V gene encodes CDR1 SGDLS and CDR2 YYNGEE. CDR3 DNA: TGTGCCAGCAGCGTAGCACAGGGGGCATACGAGCAGTACTTC. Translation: CASSVAQGAYEQYF.

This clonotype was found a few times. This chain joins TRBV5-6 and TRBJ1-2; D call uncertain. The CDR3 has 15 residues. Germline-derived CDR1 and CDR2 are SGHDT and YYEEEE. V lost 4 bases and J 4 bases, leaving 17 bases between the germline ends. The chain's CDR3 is CASSQTEISGYGYTF. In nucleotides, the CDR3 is TGTGCCAGCAGCCAAACAGAGATCAGCGGCTATGGCTACACCTTC.

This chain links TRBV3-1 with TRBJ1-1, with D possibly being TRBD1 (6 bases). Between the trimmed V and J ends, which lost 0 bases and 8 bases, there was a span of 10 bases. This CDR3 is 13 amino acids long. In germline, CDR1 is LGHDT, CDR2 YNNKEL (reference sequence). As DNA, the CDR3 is TGTGCCAGCAGCCAAGAAAGGGGGTGCGAAGCTTTCTTT. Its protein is CASSQERGCEAFF.

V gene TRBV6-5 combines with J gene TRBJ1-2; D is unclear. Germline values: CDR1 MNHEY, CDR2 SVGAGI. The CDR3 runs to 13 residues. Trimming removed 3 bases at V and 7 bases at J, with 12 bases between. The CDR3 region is CASSYSRASGYTF. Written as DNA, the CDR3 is TGTGCCAGCAGTTATTCCAGAGCCAGTGGCTACACCTTC.

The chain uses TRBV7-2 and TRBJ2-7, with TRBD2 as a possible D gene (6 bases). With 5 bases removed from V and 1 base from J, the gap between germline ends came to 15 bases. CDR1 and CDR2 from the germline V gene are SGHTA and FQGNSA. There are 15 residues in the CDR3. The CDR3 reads CASSKRLVNSYEQYF. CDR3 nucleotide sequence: TGTGCCAGCAGCAAACGACTAGTGAATTCCTACGAGCAGTACTTC.

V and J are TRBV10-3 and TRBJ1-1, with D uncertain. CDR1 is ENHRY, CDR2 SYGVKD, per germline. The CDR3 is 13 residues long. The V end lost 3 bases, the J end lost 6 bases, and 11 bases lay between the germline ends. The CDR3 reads CAISDPGGSEAFF. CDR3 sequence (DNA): TGTGCCATCAGTGACCCAGGAGGCTCTGAAGCTTTCTTT.

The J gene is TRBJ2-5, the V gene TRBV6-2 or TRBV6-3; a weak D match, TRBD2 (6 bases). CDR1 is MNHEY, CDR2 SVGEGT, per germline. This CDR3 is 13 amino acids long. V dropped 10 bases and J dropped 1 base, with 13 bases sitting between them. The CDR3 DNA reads TGTGCCACCGATCCGGGAGTCCAAGAGACCCAGTACTTC. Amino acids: CATDPGVQETQYF.

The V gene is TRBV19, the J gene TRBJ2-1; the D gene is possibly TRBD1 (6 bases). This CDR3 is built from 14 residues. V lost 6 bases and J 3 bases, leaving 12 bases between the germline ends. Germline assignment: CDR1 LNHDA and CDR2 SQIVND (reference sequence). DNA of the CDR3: TGTGCCAGTAGCCCCGGACAGCACTACAATGAGCAGTTCTTC. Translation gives CASSPGQHYNEQFF.

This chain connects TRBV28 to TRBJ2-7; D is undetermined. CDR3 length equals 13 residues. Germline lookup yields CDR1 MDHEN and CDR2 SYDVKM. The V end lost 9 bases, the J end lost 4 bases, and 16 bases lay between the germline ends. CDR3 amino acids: CASHTGLVYEQYF. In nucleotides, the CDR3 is TGTGCCAGTCATACTGGGCTAGTGTACGAGCAGTACTTC.

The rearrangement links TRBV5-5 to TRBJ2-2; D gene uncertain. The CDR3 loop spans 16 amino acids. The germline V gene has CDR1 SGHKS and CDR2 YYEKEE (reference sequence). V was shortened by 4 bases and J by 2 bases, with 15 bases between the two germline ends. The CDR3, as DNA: TGTGCCAGCAGCCCATTTTCGATAGCTAACACCGGGGAGCTGTTTTTT. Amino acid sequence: CASSPFSIANTGELFF.

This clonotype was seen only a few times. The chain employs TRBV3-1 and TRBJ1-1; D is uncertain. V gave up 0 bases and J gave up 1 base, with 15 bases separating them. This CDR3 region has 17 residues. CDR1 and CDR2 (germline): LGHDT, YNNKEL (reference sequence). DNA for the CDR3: TGTGCCAGCAGCCAAGATAGATTAGAAGGCGAGAACACTGAAGCTTTCTTT. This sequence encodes CASSQDRLEGENTEAFF. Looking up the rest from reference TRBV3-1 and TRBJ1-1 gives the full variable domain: DTAVSQTPKYLVTQMGNDKSIKCEQNLGHDTMYWYKQDSKKFLKIMFSYNNKELIINETVPNRFSPKSPDKAHLNLHINSLELGDSAVYFCASSQDRLEGENTEAFFGQGTRLTVV.

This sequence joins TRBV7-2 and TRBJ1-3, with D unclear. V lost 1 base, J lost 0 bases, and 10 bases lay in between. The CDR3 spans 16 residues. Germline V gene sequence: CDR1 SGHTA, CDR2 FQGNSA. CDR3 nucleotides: TGTGCCAGCAGCTTAGAAGTGGCTAGCTCTGGAAACACCATATATTTT. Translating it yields CASSLEVASSGNTIYF.

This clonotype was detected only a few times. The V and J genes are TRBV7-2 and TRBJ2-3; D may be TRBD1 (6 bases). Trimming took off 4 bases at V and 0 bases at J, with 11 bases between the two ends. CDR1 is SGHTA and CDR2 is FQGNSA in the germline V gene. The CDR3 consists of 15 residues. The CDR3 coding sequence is TGTGCCAGCAGCTCCCAGGGACATAGCACAGATACGCAGTATTTT. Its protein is CASSSQGHSTDTQYF. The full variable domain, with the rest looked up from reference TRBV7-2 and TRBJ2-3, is GAGVSQSPSNKVTEKGKDVELRCDPISGHTALYWYRQSLGQGLEFLIYFQGNSAPDKSGLPSDRFSAERTGGSVSTLTIQRTQQEDSAVYLCASSSQGHSTDTQYFGPGTRLTVL.

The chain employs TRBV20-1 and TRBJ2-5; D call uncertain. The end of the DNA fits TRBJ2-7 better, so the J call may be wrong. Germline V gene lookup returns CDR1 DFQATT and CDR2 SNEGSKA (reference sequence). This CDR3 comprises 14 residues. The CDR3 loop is CSARVRDRSYEQYF. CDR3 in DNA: TGCAGTGCTAGAGTAAGAGACCGATCCTACGAGCAGTACTTC.

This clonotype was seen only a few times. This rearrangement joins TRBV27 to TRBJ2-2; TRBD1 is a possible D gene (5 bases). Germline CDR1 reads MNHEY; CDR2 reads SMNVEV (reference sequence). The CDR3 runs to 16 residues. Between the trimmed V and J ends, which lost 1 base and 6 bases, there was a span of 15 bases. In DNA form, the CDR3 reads TGTGCCAGCAGTTTATTATTAACAGGCGGAGCCGGGGAGCTGTTTTTT. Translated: CASSLLLTGGAGELFF.

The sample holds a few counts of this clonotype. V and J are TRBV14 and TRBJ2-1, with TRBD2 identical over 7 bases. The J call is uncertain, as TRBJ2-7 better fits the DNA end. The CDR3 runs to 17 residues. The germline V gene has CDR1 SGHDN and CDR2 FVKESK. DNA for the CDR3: TGTGCCAGCAGCCAAGATTCTGTTATAAGGGACTACAATGAGCAGTACTTC. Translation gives CASSQDSVIRDYNEQYF.

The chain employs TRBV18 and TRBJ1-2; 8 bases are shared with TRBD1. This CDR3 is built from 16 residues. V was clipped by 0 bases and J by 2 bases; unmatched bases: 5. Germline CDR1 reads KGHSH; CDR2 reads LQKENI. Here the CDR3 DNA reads TGTGCCAGCTCACCACCGAGGTACAGGGGGAACTATGGCTACACCTTC. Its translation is CASSPPRYRGNYGYTF.

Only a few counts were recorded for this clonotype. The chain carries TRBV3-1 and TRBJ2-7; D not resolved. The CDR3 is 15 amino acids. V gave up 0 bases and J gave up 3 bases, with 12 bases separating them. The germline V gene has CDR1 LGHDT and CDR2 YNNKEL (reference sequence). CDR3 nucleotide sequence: TGTGCCAGCAGCCAAGATCCGGCAGGACGCTACGAGCAGTACTTC. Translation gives CASSQDPAGRYEQYF.

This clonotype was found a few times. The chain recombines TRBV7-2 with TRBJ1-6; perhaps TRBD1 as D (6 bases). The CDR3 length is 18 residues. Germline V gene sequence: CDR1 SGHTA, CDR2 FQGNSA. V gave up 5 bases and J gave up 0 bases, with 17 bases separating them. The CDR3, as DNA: TGTGCCAGCAGCCTTACAGGGATCTTCAGCTCCTATAATTCACCCCTCCACTTT. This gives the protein CASSLTGIFSSYNSPLHF.

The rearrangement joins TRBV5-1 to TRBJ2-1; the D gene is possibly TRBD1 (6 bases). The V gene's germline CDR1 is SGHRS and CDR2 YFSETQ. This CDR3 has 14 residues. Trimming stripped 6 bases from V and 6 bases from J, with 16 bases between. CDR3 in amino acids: CASTPGQVGNEQFF. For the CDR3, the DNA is TGCGCCAGCACGCCGGGACAAGTAGGCAATGAGCAGTTCTTC.

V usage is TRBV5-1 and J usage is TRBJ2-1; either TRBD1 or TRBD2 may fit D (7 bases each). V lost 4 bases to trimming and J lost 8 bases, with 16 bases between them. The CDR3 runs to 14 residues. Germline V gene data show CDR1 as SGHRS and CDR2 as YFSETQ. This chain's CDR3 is CASSRTRGGDEQFF. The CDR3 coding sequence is TGCGCCAGCAGCCGGACCAGGGGGGGAGATGAGCAGTTCTTC.

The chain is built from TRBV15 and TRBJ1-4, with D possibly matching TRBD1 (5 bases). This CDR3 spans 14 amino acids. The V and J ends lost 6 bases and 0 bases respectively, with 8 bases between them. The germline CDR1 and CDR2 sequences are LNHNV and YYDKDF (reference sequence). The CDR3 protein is CATRRQSTNEKLFF. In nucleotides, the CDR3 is TGTGCCACCAGAAGACAGTCAACTAATGAAAAACTGTTTTTT.

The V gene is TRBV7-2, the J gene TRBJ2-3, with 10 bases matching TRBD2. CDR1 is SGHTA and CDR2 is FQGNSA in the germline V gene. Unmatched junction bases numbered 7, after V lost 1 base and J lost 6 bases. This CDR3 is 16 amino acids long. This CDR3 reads CASSLVLAGPSDTQYF. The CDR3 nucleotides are TGTGCCAGCAGCTTAGTACTAGCGGGACCCTCCGATACGCAGTATTTT.